The next 2 T cell receptor beta chains were all read from a single sample in a study of blood T cell repertoires in COVID-19. Some clones are missing from TCRdb's copy, which holds only in-frame ones; the method was immunoSEQ multiplex PCR. The table records approximately 140,000 clones, 88% of them present only once. Input material: peripheral blood. The receptors here all came from a human donor with COVID-19, enrolled during active disease. The donor label of this sample is uncertain.

The V call is TRBV18, the J call TRBJ1-1; D is unclear. Germline V CDR1 and CDR2: KGHSH, LQKENI. Trimming took 2 bases from V and 4 from J, leaving 11 bases between them. The CDR3 covers 14 residues. The CDR3 DNA follows: TGTGCCAGCTCACCAGAGGCGATACCCACTGAAGCTTTCTTT. Translating gives CASSPEAIPTEAFF.

The chain employs TRBV7-3 and TRBJ2-7; D remains ambiguous. There are 15 residues in the CDR3. V was clipped by 5 bases and J by 0 bases, with 14 bases between them. Germline CDR1 reads SGHTA; CDR2 reads FQGTGA. The CDR3 spells CASSPQPGFSYEQYF. The CDR3, as DNA: TGTGCCAGCAGCCCGCAACCGGGTTTCTCCTACGAGCAGTACTTC.